Each of the 10 T cell receptor beta chains below was sequenced from the same sample in a study of T-cell reconstitution after alpha-beta-depleted transplantation in children. As it was prepared, the TCRbeta library received unique molecular identifiers. TCRdb re-analysed the PCR reads in MiXCR, keeping a single row per CDR3 protein. Here the sample spans around 600,000 distinct CDR3 sequences, 23% being singletons. The sequencing here drew on PBMCs, mostly from graft donor cells, taken 360 days after TCRalphabeta/CD19-depleted stem cell transplant. Source of these receptors: a boy less than two years old who had a stem cell transplant for acute myeloid leukemia, so the T cells may come from the graft donor.

This clonotype showed up many times. J is TRBJ2-7 and V is TRBV21-1; the D call TRBD2 from the table was never checked on the DNA. TRBV21-1 is a pseudogene segment. The CDR3 sequence is 15 residues long. CDR3 nucleotides: TGTGCCAGCAGCGTCCGGGACTGCATCTCCTACGAGCAGTACTTC. Its protein product is CASSVRDCISYEQYF.

A few counts support this clonotype. The chain recombines TRBV5-1 with TRBJ2-1; no definite D call. The ends were cut back, 2 bases at V and 8 bases at J, with 11 bases in the middle. There are 13 residues in the CDR3. Germline V lookup: CDR1 SGHRS, CDR2 YFSETQ. The CDR3: CASSLQLGDEQFF. The CDR3 DNA is TGCGCCAGCAGCTTACAACTCGGAGATGAGCAGTTCTTC.

V is TRBV6-1 and J is TRBJ1-1; 8 nucleotides match TRBD1. Trimming removed 6 bases from V and 7 bases from J; junction bases left unmatched: 10. Looked up from germline, CDR1 is MNHNS and CDR2 is SASEGT. The CDR3 contains 14 residues. CDR3 loop: CASRPDRGGIEAFF. CDR3 DNA: TGTGCCAGCAGACCCGACAGGGGAGGGATTGAAGCTTTCTTT.

This chain joins TRBV20-1 and TRBJ2-2, with a tentative D call TRBD2 (5 bases). The germline V and J ends were trimmed by 6 bases and 6 bases, with 14 bases remaining between them. The CDR3 loop spans 13 amino acids. Germline values: CDR1 DFQATT, CDR2 SNEGSKA (reference sequence). CDR3 loop: CSAAGRFAGELFF. CDR3 in DNA: TGCAGTGCGGCGGGCAGGTTCGCCGGGGAGCTGTTTTTT.

The chain carries TRBV4-2 and TRBJ1-5, with D maybe TRBD1 (5 bases). This CDR3 is 13 amino acids long. In germline, CDR1 is LGHNA, CDR2 YNFKEQ. V lost 5 bases, J lost 7 bases, and 12 bases lay in between. Here the CDR3 reads CASSAGRGQPQHF. CDR3 in DNA: TGTGCCAGCAGCGCAGGGCGCGGACAGCCCCAGCATTTT.

This clonotype was picked up many times. This chain connects TRBV12-3 or TRBV12-4 to TRBJ2-5; D not resolved. The V and J ends lost 3 bases and 4 bases respectively, with 6 bases between them. The CDR3 contains 12 residues. The CDR3 DNA reads as TGTGCCAGCAGTTTTGCTCGAGAGACCCAGTACTTC. It translates to CASSFARETQYF.

The chain recombines TRBV6-5 with TRBJ2-1; D possibly uses TRBD1 or TRBD2 (5 bases each). Per the germline V gene, CDR1 is MNHEY and CDR2 is SVGAGI. There are 16 residues in the CDR3. The V end was cut by 4 bases, the J end by 0 bases, with 13 bases between. The CDR3 region is CASSFWGTSSYNEQFF. The CDR3 bases are TGTGCCAGCAGTTTCTGGGGGACGAGCTCCTACAATGAGCAGTTCTTC.

The gene calls are TRBV5-1 and TRBJ2-1; 9 nucleotides align to TRBD2. The CDR3 consists of 20 residues. The J segment lost 0 bases and the V segment lost 4 bases, leaving 17 bases of the junction unmatched. CDR1 is SGHRS, CDR2 YFSETQ, per germline. The CDR3 DNA sequence: TGCGCCAGCAGCCTGGCGGGACTAGTGGCGGGGGGGAGCTCCTACAATGAGCAGTTCTTC. This gives the protein CASSLAGLVAGGSSYNEQFF.

In its sample, this clonotype was seen a few times. The V and J genes are TRBV29-1 and TRBJ2-5, with D possibly called TRBD1 or TRBD2 (5 bases each). Germline lookup yields CDR1 SQVTM and CDR2 ANQGSEA. The V end lost 6 bases, the J end lost 5 bases, and 22 bases lay between the germline ends. CDR3 size: 15 residues. The CDR3 DNA is TGCAGCGTCGGACGGGGCGAAGTGTTGGCCGAGACCCAGTACTTC. It is translated as CSVGRGEVLAETQYF.

This clonotype occurred many times. This chain links TRBV6-6 with TRBJ1-2; D call uncertain. Germline loops: CDR1 MNHNY, CDR2 SVGAGI (reference sequence). Trimming removed 9 bases at V and 1 base at J, with 9 bases between. This CDR3 has 12 amino acids. Here the CDR3 DNA reads TGTGCCAGTCGTCAGGTTAACTATGGCTACACCTTC. It yields the protein CASRQVNYGYTF.